Below, 5 T cell receptor beta chains from the same sample are listed, as sequenced in a study of blood T cell repertoires in COVID-19. Assay: immunoSEQ multiplex PCR; the TCRdb copy retains only in-frame clones and omits some. The table has over 100,000 clones, around 81% seen once; the top ten hold about 4.1%. The sample consisted of peripheral blood. The source of these receptors is a human donor in a cohort sampled during active or convalescent COVID-19.

The chain has TRBV28 and TRBJ1-5; D may be TRBD1 (5 bases). V gave up 2 bases and J gave up 2 bases, with 13 bases separating them. Germline V gene data show CDR1 as MDHEN and CDR2 as SYDVKM. CDR3 size: 16 residues. The CDR3 sequence: CASSLPLGEGNQPQHF. The CDR3 coding sequence is TGTGCCAGCAGTTTACCCCTAGGGGAAGGCAATCAGCCCCAGCATTTT. The whole variable domain, remainder taken from reference TRBV28 and TRBJ1-5, is DVKVTQSSRYLVKRTGEKVFLECVQDMDHENMFWYRQDPGLGLRLIYFSYDVKMKEKGDIPEGYSVSREKKERFSLILESASTNQTSMYLCASSLPLGEGNQPQHFGDGTRLSIL.

The chain couples TRBV7-6 to TRBJ2-6; 9 bases agree with TRBD2. The CDR3 contains 17 residues. V was clipped by 5 bases and J by 0 bases; unmatched bases: 5. Germline values: CDR1 SGHVS, CDR2 FNYEAQ. CDR3 in amino acids: CASSRLADLSGANVLTF. CDR3 DNA sequence: TGTGCCAGCAGCCGACTAGCGGACCTCTCTGGGGCCAACGTCCTGACTTTC.

This rearrangement joins TRBV14 to TRBJ2-7; D not certain. Germline lookup yields CDR1 SGHDN and CDR2 FVKESK. The CDR3 is made up of 13 amino acids. V was cut by 2 bases and J by 6 bases, with 11 bases left in between. CDR3 region: CASSQTPSGEQYF. The CDR3 DNA reads as TGTGCCAGCAGCCAAACGCCATCCGGCGAGCAGTACTTC.

The gene calls are TRBV19 and TRBJ1-1; TRBD1 is a possible D gene (5 bases). Trimming stripped 3 bases from V and 0 bases from J, with 14 bases between. This CDR3 comprises 16 residues. Germline V gene data show CDR1 as LNHDA and CDR2 as SQIVND (reference sequence). The CDR3 region has the DNA TGTGCCAGTAGTATCCGTCAGGGCGCTTTGAACACTGAAGCTTTCTTT. Its translation: CASSIRQGALNTEAFF.

This sequence joins TRBV7-2 and TRBJ2-5, with TRBD2 identical over 8 bases. With V trimmed by 2 bases and J by 0 bases, 5 bases remained unmatched. Looked up from germline, CDR1 is SGHTA and CDR2 is FQGNSA. CDR3 length: 16 amino acids. CDR3 sequence reads: CASSLLSGVYQETQYF. The CDR3 DNA reads TGTGCCAGCAGCTTACTTAGCGGGGTTTACCAAGAGACCCAGTACTTC.